In this sample, the clone carrying this TCR beta chain turned up a few times. Source study methods: Amplification of reference gene primers was used by the study to estimate nucleated cell counts. Only in-frame clones appear in the TCRdb table, and some are missing; sequencing was by immunoSEQ multiplex PCR. D and trimming come from the DNA, and the V and J calls and clone size come from that table. The data hold a few hundred thousand clones, with 90% observed a single time. The data were obtained in a study of blood T cell repertoires in COVID-19. Background on the study: Samples taken during acute and convalescent COVID-19 were collected in the United States, Italy and Spain. PBMCs, B-cell-depleted T cells, or T cells were the source of the cDNA or gDNA that made up the material.

The CDR3 has 12 amino acids. Trimming cost V 10 bases and J 4 bases; bases outside gene matches: 3. The germline gives CDR1 MNHEY, CDR2 SVGAGI. The receptor was derived from a woman in her sixties or seventies with COVID-19, enrolled during active disease. This chain links TRBV6-5 with TRBJ1-5, with 8 nucleotides matching TRBD1. The sample comprised peripheral blood. The CDR3 protein is CATRTGNQPQHF. The CDR3 DNA reads TGTGCCACCCGGACAGGGAATCAGCCCCAGCATTTT.